The entry below describes one T cell receptor beta chain. At one of its ends the junction is not consistent with the germline gene, which may arise from a read error. In the original workflow: Counts of nucleated cells, estimated from reference gene primer amplification, were obtained. Sequenced by immunoSEQ multiplex PCR; TCRdb stores in-frame clones only, minus some. D and trimming were read from the DNA, whereas the V and J calls and clone size are those reported in that table. Of approximately 500,000 clones listed, 85% to 90% are singletons. The entry originates in a study of blood T cell repertoires in COVID-19. Study background: Acute and convalescent COVID-19 samples came from the United States, Italy and Spain. PBMCs, B-cell-depleted T cells, or T cells were the source of the cDNA or gDNA that made up the material.

It was during active infection that Seattle patients were enrolled and then longitudinally followed. Germline V lookup: CDR1 MNHNS, CDR2 SASEGT. The CDR3 is 14 residues long. The chain has TRBV6-1 and TRBJ1-5, with a possible D match to TRBD1 (6 bases). Material for sequencing was peripheral blood. The TCR comes from a woman in her 50s with COVID-19, enrolled during active disease. Here the CDR3 reads CASREGGGSQPQHF. DNA for the CDR3: TGTGCCAGCAGGGAAGGGGGGGGCAGTCAGCCCCAGCATTTT.